This entry lists 6 T cell receptor beta chains sequenced from one sample in a study of CD8+ T cells in alopecia areata. cDNA serving as the sequencing template came from extracted, reverse transcribed RNA. Measured with immunoSEQ multiplex PCR; TCRdb has only the in-frame clones, and not every one. The sample holds 90,000 to 130,000 clones, about 50% seen once. Sample: NKG2D-low CD8+ T cells sorted from blood. The source is a human donor with alopecia areata.

The V call is TRBV5-4, the J call TRBJ2-3; D not certain. The V end was cut by 0 bases, the J end by 5 bases, with 10 bases between. The length of the CDR3 is 14 residues. In germline, CDR1 is SGHNT, CDR2 YYREEE (reference sequence). The CDR3 protein is CASSLVGEGDTQYF. The CDR3 region has the DNA TGTGCCAGCAGCTTGGTTGGGGAAGGAGATACGCAGTATTTT.

The chain combines TRBV4-1 with TRBJ1-2, with D hard to call. The CDR3 length is 17 residues. Trimming left V 1 base short and J 2 bases short, with 17 bases between. Germline CDR1 reads MGHRA; CDR2 reads YSYEKL. The CDR3 is CASSQVARPNNNYGYTF. CDR3 coding DNA: TGCGCCAGCAGCCAAGTAGCCAGGCCGAACAACAACTATGGCTACACCTTC.

V usage is TRBV14 and J usage is TRBJ2-7; a weak D match, TRBD2 (6 bases). With 0 bases removed from V and 4 bases from J, the gap between germline ends came to 7 bases. Germline assignment: CDR1 SGHDN and CDR2 FVKESK. The CDR3 spans 13 residues. The CDR3 sequence: CASSQDGGYEQYF. Here the CDR3 DNA reads TGTGCCAGCAGCCAAGACGGGGGTTACGAGCAGTACTTC. Full variable domain (remainder filled in from reference TRBV14 and TRBJ2-7): EAGVTQFPSHSVIEKGQTVTLRCDPISGHDNLYWYRRVMGKEIKFLLHFVKESKQDESGMPNNRFLAERTGGTYSTLKVQPAELEDSGVYFCASSQDGGYEQYFGPGTRLTVT.

This sequence joins TRBV5-1 and TRBJ2-3; 10 bases align to TRBD2. The CDR3 has 19 amino acids. CDR1 is SGHRS, CDR2 YFSETQ, per germline. Losses at the gene ends were 0 bases for V and 2 bases for J; bases not matched to a gene: 12. CDR3 amino acids: CASSLDGYSSGRVTDTQYF. CDR3 in DNA: TGCGCCAGCAGCTTGGACGGCTACTCTAGCGGGAGAGTCACAGATACGCAGTATTTT.

A few counts support this clone. The chain couples TRBV27 to TRBJ2-7, with D uncertain. V lost 5 bases and J 4 bases, leaving 12 bases between the germline ends. CDR3 size: 13 residues. Germline V gives CDR1 MNHEY, CDR2 SMNVEV (reference sequence). The CDR3 DNA sequence: TGTGCCAGCAGTACCCGACTTGGATACGAGCAGTACTTC. Its protein product is CASSTRLGYEQYF.

The chain couples TRBV6-5 to TRBJ2-3; perhaps TRBD2 as D (6 bases). V shed 3 bases and J shed 4 bases, with 11 bases lying between them. The CDR3 sequence is 14 residues long. Germline CDR1 reads MNHEY; CDR2 reads SVGAGI. The CDR3 DNA reads as TGTGCCAGCAGTTATAGAGGGAGGTCAGATACGCAGTATTTT. It yields the protein CASSYRGRSDTQYF.